The 8 T cell receptor beta chains reported below all come from one sample, sequenced in a study of radiotherapy plus CTLA-4 blockade in lung cancer. Sequencing was performed with immunoSEQ multiplex PCR; in TCRdb, only in-frame clones are kept and a portion is missing. This repertoire shows tens of thousands of clones, approximately 80% found once; its top ten account for roughly 25%. The source material was peripheral blood, sampled from a patient treated with radiotherapy plus ipilimumab. These TCRs come from a human donor with non-small cell lung cancer that progressed on radiotherapy plus ipilimumab.

The chain is built from TRBV6-6 and TRBJ2-3, with D maybe TRBD1 (5 bases). V was trimmed by 2 bases and J by 5 bases, leaving 8 bases between them. CDR1 is MNHNY and CDR2 is SVGAGI in the germline V gene (reference sequence). The CDR3 extends over 13 amino acids. The CDR3 sequence: CASSYARGDTQYF. CDR3 bases: TGTGCCAGCAGTTACGCTAGGGGAGATACGCAGTATTTT.

The V call is TRBV9, the J call TRBJ1-1; 9 positions match TRBD1. V shed 0 bases, J shed 7 bases, and the junction held 4 bases outside the gene matches. CDR3 length: 14 residues. CDR1 and CDR2 from the germline V gene are SGDLS and YYNGEE. Here the CDR3 reads CASSVDGTGIEAFF. In DNA, the CDR3 is TGTGCCAGCAGCGTAGACGGGACAGGGATTGAAGCTTTCTTT.

The genes are TRBV13 and TRBJ2-5; 11 nucleotides align to TRBD2. Germline loops: CDR1 PRHDT, CDR2 FYEKMQ (reference sequence). The CDR3 is made up of 16 amino acids. After removal of 3 bases from V and 4 bases from J, the junction contained 7 bases not matched to a gene. The CDR3 loop reads CASSLTSGAERETQYF. The CDR3 nucleotides are TGTGCCAGCAGCTTGACTAGCGGGGCTGAGAGAGAGACCCAGTACTTC.

The chain combines TRBV6-5 with TRBJ1-2; possibly TRBD1 for D (5 bases). CDR1 and CDR2 (germline): MNHEY, SVGAGI. V lost 7 bases and J 4 bases, leaving 16 bases between the germline ends. CDR3 length equals 14 residues. Written as DNA, the CDR3 is TGTGCCAGCACCGCCTGGGGGGTCGGCTATGGCTACACCTTC. As protein: CASTAWGVGYGYTF.

This clone was counted a few times. The J gene is TRBJ1-5, the V gene TRBV7-2; TRBD1 might be the D (6 bases). Germline V gene lookup returns CDR1 SGHTA and CDR2 FQGNSA. V lost 1 base and J lost 7, with 14 bases in between. CDR3 length: 15 amino acids. The CDR3 loop reads CASSLGGREEQPQHF. The CDR3 nucleotides are TGTGCCAGCAGCTTAGGGGGGCGGGAGGAGCAGCCCCAGCATTTT.

The CDR3 loop is CASSLGPTVNYGYTF. As DNA, the CDR3 is TGTGCCAGCAGCTTAGGACCGACAGTAAACTATGGCTACACCTTC. The rearrangement uses TRBV5-6 and TRBJ1-2; TRBD1 might be the D (5 bases). The CDR3 is 15 amino acids. Trimming took off 2 bases at V and 2 bases at J, with 13 bases between the two ends. CDR1 and CDR2 from the germline V gene are SGHDT and YYEEEE.

The chain recombines TRBV7-9 with TRBJ2-3; 12 bases are shared with TRBD2. V lost 5 bases and J lost 3; bases outside the gene matches: 9. CDR3 length: 17 residues. CDR1 is SEHNR, CDR2 FQNEAQ, per germline (reference sequence). CDR3 amino acids: CASSPRTSGIRTDTQYF. CDR3 DNA sequence: TGTGCCAGCAGCCCCCGGACTAGCGGGATTAGGACAGATACGCAGTATTTT.

The chain combines TRBV27 with TRBJ1-4, with D unclear. CDR1 is MNHEY, CDR2 SMNVEV, per germline (reference sequence). Trimming took 7 bases from V and 3 from J, leaving 12 bases between them. The length of the CDR3 is 14 residues. Here the CDR3 DNA reads TGTGCCAGCAATCCAAGCGAACCTAATGAAAAACTGTTTTTT. Protein: CASNPSEPNEKLFF.